This T cell receptor (beta chain) was identified during a study of PD-1 blockade in mismatch repair-deficient tumors. As for the study in general: Patients had around twelve mismatch repair-deficient cancer types, all previously treated and progressing.

A remark on this clone: Antigen unknown.

TCRdb's table, derived via immunoSEQ multiplex PCR, lists solely in-frame clones and lacks some. Here the sample spans approximately 23,000 clones, roughly 83% being singletons. Every patient had mismatch repair deficiency by PCR or immunohistochemistry. This CDR3 contains 15 residues. CDR1 is LNHDA, CDR2 SQIVND, per germline (reference sequence). Trimming pared 1 base from V and 7 bases from J, leaving 16 bases between. Study results and caveats: After pembrolizumab, tumor-resident clones rose rapidly, then generally contracted before radiologic responses.

The clonotype was recovered from an adult with mismatch repair-deficient cancer. V is TRBV19 and J is TRBJ1-1; D remains ambiguous. Sample: PBMCs, taken before pembrolizumab treatment. In nucleotides, the CDR3 is TGTGCCAGTAGTATAGCGAACCGGGTCGGCTATGAAGCTTTCTTT. Amino acids: CASSIANRVGYEAFF.